The next 16 T cell receptor beta chains were all read from a single sample in a study of cytomegalovirus exposure and HLA in healthy donors. PCR involved 60 Vbeta and 13 Jbeta primers. TCRdb keeps only in-frame clones here, not all; method: immunoSEQ multiplex PCR. The sample includes about 200,000 clones, approximately 86% of them seen just once. The specimen was PBMCs. The receptors stem from a woman in her 30s in good health and CMV-seronegative.

This clone came up a few times. V usage is TRBV12-5 and J usage is TRBJ2-2; tentatively, D is TRBD2 (5 bases). Trimming took off 6 bases at V and 7 bases at J, with 21 bases between the two ends. The length of the CDR3 is 16 residues. Germline loops: CDR1 LGHNT, CDR2 FRNRAP. CDR3 DNA sequence: TGTGCTAGTGGCTCCCGGGATATGGCCCCTTTCGGGGAGCTGTTTTTT. Residues: CASGSRDMAPFGELFF.

The chain carries TRBV7-2 and TRBJ1-3; D may be TRBD1 (5 bases). The CDR3 sequence is 15 residues long. Germline V lookup: CDR1 SGHTA, CDR2 FQGNSA. The ends were cut back, 3 bases at V and 0 bases at J, with 9 bases in the middle. The CDR3 DNA reads as TGTGCCAGCAGCTTCAGGGTGAGCTCTGGAAACACCATATATTTT. It is translated as CASSFRVSSGNTIYF.

The chain is built from TRBV9 and TRBJ2-2; TRBD1 matches at 7 bases. J was trimmed by 2 bases and V by 0 bases; bases with no gene match: 4. CDR3 length equals 16 residues. The germline V gene has CDR1 SGDLS and CDR2 YYNGEE. CDR3 in amino acids: CASSVAGTENTGELFF. DNA for the CDR3: TGTGCCAGCAGCGTAGCGGGGACAGAAAACACCGGGGAGCTGTTTTTT.

J is TRBJ1-1 and V is TRBV6-5, with D uncertain. There are 15 residues in the CDR3. V shed 0 bases and J shed 5 bases, with 13 bases lying between them. Germline CDR1 MNHEY, CDR2 SVGAGI. The CDR3 DNA is TGTGCCAGCAGTTACTCGGGGAGGACGGGGACTGAAGCTTTCTTT. This sequence encodes CASSYSGRTGTEAFF.

Only a few counts were recorded for this clone. The chain uses TRBV9 and TRBJ1-2; weak D call: TRBD1 (5 bases). The CDR3 has 15 residues. The germline V gene has CDR1 SGDLS and CDR2 YYNGEE. Trimming shortened V by 0 bases and J by 2 bases, and 11 bases separated the two germline ends. The CDR3 region is CASSVEETDNYGYTF. In nucleotides, the CDR3 is TGTGCCAGCAGCGTAGAGGAGACAGACAACTATGGCTACACCTTC.

This sequence joins TRBV5-4 and TRBJ1-1, with D possibly TRBD1 on 6 matching bases. CDR3 length: 13 residues. The germline V gene encodes CDR1 SGHNT and CDR2 YYREEE (reference sequence). The V end lost 6 bases, the J end lost 1 base, and 10 bases lay between the germline ends. Written as DNA, the CDR3 is TGTGCCAGCACCCAGGGGCCGAACACTGAAGCTTTCTTT. Its translation is CASTQGPNTEAFF.

This chain uses TRBV7-9 with TRBJ2-5, with TRBD2 as a possible D gene (5 bases). Looked up from germline, CDR1 is SEHNR and CDR2 is FQNEAQ (reference sequence). V lost 5 bases to trimming and J lost 5 bases, with 21 bases between them. The length of the CDR3 is 16 residues. As DNA, the CDR3 is TGTGCCAGCAGCCCTCTACTGGACTTTCTGAGTGAGACCCAGTACTTC. Encoded protein: CASSPLLDFLSETQYF.

The chain couples TRBV14 to TRBJ2-7, with TRBD2 matching 8 bases. This CDR3 comprises 14 residues. With 5 bases clipped from V and 3 bases from J, the junction kept 6 bases outside the gene matches. Germline lookup yields CDR1 SGHDN and CDR2 FVKESK. CDR3 protein: CASSMGLGFYEQYF. The CDR3 bases are TGTGCCAGCAGCATGGGACTAGGTTTCTACGAGCAGTACTTC. Full variable domain (missing parts from reference TRBV14 and TRBJ2-7): EAGVTQFPSHSVIEKGQTVTLRCDPISGHDNLYWYRRVMGKEIKFLLHFVKESKQDESGMPNNRFLAERTGGTYSTLKVQPAELEDSGVYFCASSMGLGFYEQYFGPGTRLTVT.

The chain joins TRBV2 to TRBJ2-7, with D possibly TRBD1 on 5 matching bases. V lost 8 bases to trimming and J lost 5 bases, with 13 bases between them. Germline V gene lookup returns CDR1 SNHLY and CDR2 FYNNEI. The CDR3 sequence is 12 residues long. The CDR3 sequence is CASSGQSDEQYF. CDR3 in DNA: TGTGCCAGCTCCGGACAAAGCGACGAGCAGTACTTC.

This chain joins TRBV30 and TRBJ1-1, with D uncertain. With 5 bases removed from V and 6 bases from J, the gap between germline ends came to 10 bases. Per the germline V gene, CDR1 is GTSNPN and CDR2 is SVGIG (reference sequence). This CDR3 spans 11 amino acids. The CDR3 DNA reads TGTGCCTGGGGTGGATCGGCTGAAGCTTTCTTT. As protein: CAWGGSAEAFF.

The rearrangement uses TRBV10-3 and TRBJ2-6; 10 bases align to TRBD2. V shed 5 bases and J 0 bases; nucleotides not matched to a gene: 7. CDR1 and CDR2 (germline): ENHRY, SYGVKD. The CDR3 contains 18 residues. CDR3 in amino acids: CAISNPGLANSGANVLTF. The CDR3 region has the DNA TGTGCCATCAGTAACCCGGGACTAGCGAACTCTGGGGCCAACGTCCTGACTTTC.

V is TRBV7-6 and J is TRBJ2-7; 11 bases align to TRBD1. With 5 bases clipped from V and 5 bases from J, the junction kept 5 bases outside the gene matches. The CDR3 consists of 14 residues. Germline CDR1 and CDR2: SGHVS and FNYEAQ. CDR3 nucleotides: TGTGCCAGCAGCCCCGGACAGGGGGCTCACGAGCAGTACTTC. Amino acids: CASSPGQGAHEQYF. The whole variable domain, filled in from reference TRBV7-6 and TRBJ2-7, reads GAGVSQSPRYKVTKRGQDVALRCDPISGHVSLYWYRQALGQGPEFLTYFNYEAQQDKSGLPNDRFSAERPEGSISTLTIQRTEQRDSAMYRCASSPGQGAHEQYFGPGTRLTVT.

The rearrangement joins TRBV21-1 to TRBJ1-1; TRBD1 was called by the table and not checked on the DNA. TRBV21-1 is a recognized pseudogene. There are 15 residues in the CDR3. For the CDR3, the DNA is TGTGCCAGCAGCGCCAGGACAGGGGGAAGGACTGAAGCTTTCTTT. This translates into CASSARTGGRTEAFF.

The chain combines TRBV2 with TRBJ2-2; possible D gene TRBD1, 5 bases. Trimming shortened V by 6 bases and J by 6 bases, and 14 bases separated the two germline ends. Germline V gene sequence: CDR1 SNHLY, CDR2 FYNNEI. The CDR3 covers 14 residues. The CDR3 DNA sequence: TGTGCCAGCAGGGCCACAGGTTCGGCCGGGGAGCTGTTTTTT. Translation: CASRATGSAGELFF.

V and J are TRBV2 and TRBJ2-1; 7 nucleotides align to TRBD1. The CDR3 extends over 13 amino acids. V was pared by 7 bases and J by 7 bases, with 7 bases of the junction left unmatched. Germline loops: CDR1 SNHLY, CDR2 FYNNEI. The CDR3 protein is CASKPGQANEQFF. In DNA form, the CDR3 reads TGTGCCAGCAAGCCTGGACAGGCGAATGAGCAGTTCTTC.

J is TRBJ2-2 and V is TRBV9; D might be TRBD2 (6 bases). The CDR3 sequence is 16 residues long. Deletions cut 0 bases from V and 0 bases from J, with 9 bases between. Germline values: CDR1 SGDLS, CDR2 YYNGEE. CDR3 in amino acids: CASSVVGGSNTGELFF. The DNA of the CDR3 is TGTGCCAGCAGCGTAGTTGGAGGGTCGAACACCGGGGAGCTGTTTTTT. Combining the CDR3 with reference TRBV9 and TRBJ2-2 gives the whole variable domain DSGVTQTPKHLITATGQRVTLRCSPRSGDLSVYWYQQSLDQGLQFLIQYYNGEERAKGNILERFSAQQFPDLHSELNLSSLELGDSALYFCASSVVGGSNTGELFFGEGSRLTVL.